What follows describes a single T cell receptor (beta chain). Trimming stripped 0 bases from V and 4 bases from J, with 16 bases between. This CDR3 is built from 18 residues. CDR1 SGHDN and CDR2 FVKESK come from the germline V gene. The data were obtained in a study of T cells in Graves' hyperthyroidism and ophthalmopathy. Study-level information: Sampling of peripheral blood happened at initial diagnosis, prior to any treatment.

Uncontrolled infection, other autoimmune disease, pregnancy or lactation disqualified patients from enrolment. Extraction of PBMCs used roughly 9.6 ml of fresh peripheral blood. Amplification of TCR beta CDR3 regions was performed using RNA transcripts as template. RT-PCR in the first round (using the HTBI primer set) targeted the TCR CDR3. A single record per CDR3 protein comes from TCRdb applying MiXCR to the multiplex PCR reads. The sample includes under 350,000 distinct CDR3 sequences, less than 15% of them seen just once. The TCR originated in a woman aged 25 to 39 with Graves' hyperthyroidism that later progressed to Graves' ophthalmopathy. Sequenced: blood. This rearrangement joins TRBV14 to TRBJ1-6; D is ambiguous. This CDR3 reads CASSQESRKYPYNSPLHF. The DNA of the CDR3 is TGTGCCAGCAGCCAAGAGTCTCGGAAGTATCCTTATAATTCACCCCTCCACTTT.